The 20 T cell receptor beta chains reported below all come from one sample, sequenced in a study of blood T cell repertoires in COVID-19. This table comes from immunoSEQ multiplex PCR, and its TCRdb copy is limited to in-frame clones, with some not included. This table has more than 85,000 clones, roughly 88% appearing once. Sequenced sample: peripheral blood. The receptors shown here come from a woman aged 55-69 years with acute or convalescent COVID-19.

The genes are TRBV6-4 and TRBJ2-1; 8 nucleotides align to TRBD2. Germline V gene sequence: CDR1 MRHNA, CDR2 SNTAGT. This CDR3 has 16 residues. With V trimmed by 4 bases and J by 6 bases, 11 bases remained unmatched. The CDR3 nucleotides read TGTGCCAGCAGTGCCCTAACTAGCGGTCTTGTCAATGAGCAGTTCTTC. It encodes CASSALTSGLVNEQFF.

V usage is TRBV6-6 and J usage is TRBJ1-2, with 7 bases lining up with TRBD1. Germline trimming cut 0 bases from V and 5 bases from J; bases unmatched to any gene: 9. Germline V CDR1 and CDR2: MNHNY, SVGAGI (reference sequence). The CDR3 is 16 amino acids. This CDR3 is CASSYSDTGVGYGYTF. Written as DNA, the CDR3 is TGTGCCAGCAGTTACTCGGACACAGGGGTTGGGTATGGCTACACCTTC.

In its sample, this clone was seen once. The chain is built from TRBV4-2 and TRBJ1-3, with D unresolved. Germline CDR1 LGHNA, CDR2 YNFKEQ. V lost 4 bases to trimming and J lost 0 bases, with 10 bases between them. This CDR3 has 15 residues. The CDR3 nucleotides read TGTGCCAGCAGCCGCAACAGCGGCTCTGGAAACACCATATATTTT. As protein: CASSRNSGSGNTIYF.

The chain employs TRBV2 and TRBJ1-6; possible D gene TRBD1, 6 bases. This CDR3 region has 15 residues. With 6 bases removed from V and 5 bases from J, the gap between germline ends came to 14 bases. Per germline, CDR1 SNHLY and CDR2 FYNNEI. The CDR3 is CASSLTGMNNSPLHF. CDR3 DNA: TGTGCCAGCAGCCTTACAGGGATGAATAATTCACCCCTCCACTTT.

The CDR3 nucleotides read TGTGCCAGTAGAAACACAGGAAGAGGCTATGGCTACACCTTC. Residues: CASRNTGRGYGYTF. The rearrangement links TRBV19 to TRBJ1-2, with TRBD1 as a possible D gene (5 bases). This CDR3 is built from 14 residues. V dropped 6 bases and J dropped 4 bases, with 15 bases sitting between them. The germline V gene encodes CDR1 LNHDA and CDR2 SQIVND (reference sequence).

The chain couples TRBV5-1 to TRBJ1-1; 7 bases map to TRBD1. The trim removed 0 bases at V and 6 bases at J, leaving 8 bases unmatched. The length of the CDR3 is 15 residues. Germline V gives CDR1 SGHRS, CDR2 YFSETQ. DNA for the CDR3: TGCGCCAGCAGCTTGGTCAGGGGGGTGGTCTCTGAAGCTTTCTTT. This encodes CASSLVRGVVSEAFF.

CDR3 region: CASSPQWGEPLHF. In DNA form, the CDR3 reads TGTGCCAGCAGCCCCCAGTGGGGCGAACCCCTCCACTTT. This chain joins TRBV7-2 and TRBJ1-6; TRBD1 might be the D (5 bases). The CDR3 is 13 amino acids. The germline CDR1 and CDR2 sequences are SGHTA and FQGNSA. Trimming cost V 5 bases and J 12 bases, with 14 bases left between them.

The chain combines TRBV6-6 with TRBJ2-1; 8 bases match TRBD2. V shed 2 bases and J 7 bases; nucleotides not matched to a gene: 7. This CDR3 contains 15 residues. Germline-derived CDR1 and CDR2 are MNHNY and SVGAGI (reference sequence). The CDR3 DNA follows: TGTGCCAGCAGTTACCCCAGCGGGAGAATTAATGAGCAGTTCTTC. This codes for CASSYPSGRINEQFF.

The gene calls are TRBV18 and TRBJ1-2, with 7 bases that match TRBD1. The J segment lost 7 bases and the V segment lost 6 bases, leaving 8 bases of the junction unmatched. Germline V CDR1 and CDR2: KGHSH, LQKENI. This CDR3 comprises 13 residues. The CDR3 protein is CASSQGGESGYTF. The CDR3 nucleotides are TGTGCCAGCTCCCAGGGGGGAGAAAGTGGCTACACCTTC. Filled out from reference TRBV18 and TRBJ1-2, the complete variable domain reads NAGVMQNPRHLVRRRGQEARLRCSPMKGHSHVYWYRQLPEEGLKFMVYLQKENIIDESGMPKERFSAEFPKEGPSILRIQQVVRGDSAAYFCASSQGGESGYTFGSGTRLTVV.

The V gene is TRBV24-1, the J gene TRBJ1-2; TRBD1 agrees at 7 bases. The CDR3 contains 16 residues. Germline V CDR1 and CDR2: KGHDR, SFDVKD. V trimming: 4 bases; J trimming: 1 base; junction bases outside the gene matches: 8. The CDR3 here is CATSDGTEPFNYGYTF. Written as DNA, the CDR3 is TGTGCCACCAGTGACGGGACAGAGCCTTTTAACTATGGCTACACCTTC.

The chain has TRBV10-3 and TRBJ1-1; 7 nucleotides line up with TRBD1. The V gene end was trimmed by 10 bases and the J gene end by 2 bases; junction bases not matched to a gene: 10. The CDR3 is made up of 14 amino acids. Germline CDR1 ENHRY, CDR2 SYGVKD. DNA of the CDR3: TGTGCCAGCCGACAGGGTCTGTTTAACACTGAAGCTTTCTTT. Amino acid sequence: CASRQGLFNTEAFF.

The chain uses TRBV11-3 and TRBJ2-7; D is possibly TRBD1 (6 bases). The CDR3 length is 13 residues. Trimming stripped 2 bases from V and 6 bases from J, with 11 bases between. Per the germline V gene, CDR1 is SGHNT and CDR2 is YENEEA. The CDR3 reads CASSLTGPGEQYV. The CDR3 nucleotides read TGTGCCAGCAGCTTAACAGGGCCCGGCGAGCAGTACGTC.

The V and J genes are TRBV10-3 and TRBJ2-1; 7 bases fit TRBD2. This CDR3 comprises 13 residues. Germline values: CDR1 ENHRY, CDR2 SYGVKD. V lost 7 bases and J lost 4; bases outside the gene matches: 4. The CDR3 nucleotides are TGTGCCATCACGGGAGGAGGTTACAATGAGCAGTTCTTC. It codes for CAITGGGYNEQFF.

The chain joins TRBV7-9 to TRBJ2-1; 11 nucleotides match TRBD2. The CDR3 has 16 amino acids. V lost 5 bases to trimming and J lost 0 bases; unmatched junction nucleotides: 3. Germline V gene data show CDR1 as SEHNR and CDR2 as FQNEAQ (reference sequence). The CDR3 DNA sequence: TGTGCCAGCAGCAGTAGCGGGAGGGCCTCCTACAATGAGCAGTTCTTC. Encoded protein: CASSSSGRASYNEQFF.

V and J are TRBV24-1 and TRBJ1-2; tentatively, D is TRBD1 (6 bases). V lost 5 bases and J lost 8, with 14 bases in between. CDR3 length: 13 residues. CDR1 is KGHDR and CDR2 is SFDVKD in the germline V gene. This chain's CDR3 is CATSARGGDGYTF. The CDR3 DNA reads as TGTGCCACCAGTGCCCGGGGGGGCGACGGCTACACCTTC.

The chain employs TRBV7-3 and TRBJ2-5; 7 nucleotides line up with TRBD2. J lost 5 bases, V lost 5 bases, and 5 bases had no gene match. Germline V gene sequence: CDR1 SGHTA, CDR2 FQGTGA. The CDR3 consists of 13 residues. CDR3 loop: CASSRGDLETQYF. CDR3 DNA: TGTGCCAGCAGCCGGGGGGACCTGGAGACCCAGTACTTC.

In nucleotides, the CDR3 is TGTGCCAGCAGTTTATTAGTAAGGGGCCAAGAGACCCAGTACTTC. Its protein is CASSLLVRGQETQYF. This sequence joins TRBV27 and TRBJ2-5, with D possibly TRBD1 on 5 matching bases. Trimming took off 1 base at V and 1 base at J, with 10 bases between the two ends. The CDR3 covers 15 residues. Germline assignment: CDR1 MNHEY and CDR2 SMNVEV (reference sequence).

The chain links TRBV27 to TRBJ2-5, with 7 nucleotides matching TRBD1. J was trimmed by 3 bases and V by 4 bases; bases with no gene match: 5. This CDR3 has 14 amino acids. CDR1 and CDR2 (germline): MNHEY, SMNVEV (reference sequence). This chain's CDR3 is CASSSGQTKETQYF. For the CDR3, the DNA is TGTGCCAGCAGTTCGGGACAGACCAAAGAGACCCAGTACTTC.

This clone was picked up many times. The chain joins TRBV3-1 (or the pseudogene TRBV3-2) to TRBJ1-3; 7 positions match TRBD1. CDR1 and CDR2 (germline): LGHDT, YNNKEL (reference sequence). With V trimmed by 6 bases and J by 0 bases, 20 bases remained unmatched. The CDR3 loop spans 20 amino acids. CDR3 amino acids: CASRPPAIPGQSSSGNTIYF. In DNA, the CDR3 is TGTGCCAGCAGGCCCCCGGCGATTCCGGGACAGTCGAGCTCTGGAAACACCATATATTTT.

The rearrangement links TRBV19 to TRBJ1-1, with TRBD1 matching over 9 bases. The CDR3 consists of 14 residues. In germline, CDR1 is LNHDA, CDR2 SQIVND (reference sequence). V dropped 7 bases and J dropped 2; count of bases not matched to a gene: 5. The CDR3 loop reads CASTPGQGNTEAFF. The CDR3 DNA sequence: TGTGCCAGTACCCCGGGACAGGGTAACACTGAAGCTTTCTTT.